Below, one T cell receptor beta chain is given with its context. The source of the sample is a study of T cells in tuberculosis. Study details: In South Africa, adults with active tuberculosis were compared with IGRA-negative and latently infected IGRA-positive adolescents.

This sample's time point: new active TB diagnosis, blood taken before or within 7 days of starting treatment. Each donor contributed 95,000 or so T cells on average, unsorted. Method: immunoSEQ multiplex PCR; TCRdb's copy keeps in-frame clones and lacks some. The sample holds about 30,000 clones, around 93% seen once. Per germline, CDR1 SGHTA and CDR2 FQGNSA. CDR3 length: 15 amino acids. The V gene lost 5 bases and the J gene lost 4 bases, with 15 bases spanning the gap. The source material was PBMCs, sampled at tuberculosis diagnosis. The TCR comes from an adult with tuberculosis. The rearrangement links TRBV7-2 to TRBJ2-1, with D possibly matching TRBD1 (6 bases). CDR3: CASSPQGSGYNEQFF. The CDR3 nucleotides are TGTGCCAGCAGCCCGCAGGGGAGTGGTTACAATGAGCAGTTCTTC. Supplemented by reference TRBV7-2 and TRBJ2-1, the full variable domain reads GAGVSQSPSNKVTEKGKDVELRCDPISGHTALYWYRQSLGQGLEFLIYFQGNSAPDKSGLPSDRFSAERTGGSVSTLTIQRTQQEDSAVYLCASSPQGSGYNEQFFGPGTRLTVL.